This is a list of T cell receptor beta chains from one sample in a study of blood T cell repertoires in COVID-19. Sequenced by immunoSEQ multiplex PCR; TCRdb stores in-frame clones only, minus some. The top ten clones hold approximately 9.1% of a sample with roughly 130,000 clones, 70% to 85% of them seen once. The sample consisted of PBMCs or T cells enriched from blood (not recorded which). The receptors were sampled from a man aged 50 to 59 who had recovered from COVID-19. Each CDR3 is given with its conserved first and last residue. A D gene is named only where the DNA matches it firmly. Part of the rows lack a size; the others show once, few, many or a class for expanded clones.

v_gene	j_gene	abundance	len	d_gene	CDR3nt	CDR3aa
TRBV30	TRBJ2-5	.	13	TRBD2	TGTGCCTGGAGCCTGGGGGGGCAAGAGACCCAGTACTTC	CAWSLGGQETQYF
TRBV29-1	TRBJ1-2	.	15	TRBD1	TGCAGCGTTGACCCCGGCAGGGGGGAACACTATGGCTACACCTTC	CSVDPGRGEHYGYTF
TRBV3-1/TRBV3-2	TRBJ1-1	.	14	.	TGTGCCAGCAGACAAACAGACAGAGGCACTGAAGCTTTCTTT	CASRQTDRGTEAFF
TRBV27	TRBJ2-7	.	17	TRBD2	TGTGCCAGCAGTTTTCTTCCGCTAGCGGGGGTGAACTACGAGCAGTACTTC	CASSFLPLAGVNYEQYF
TRBV7-2	TRBJ2-7	.	15	TRBD1	TGTGCCAGCATCGAAACCGGGACAGGGGGATCCGAGCAGTACTTC	CASIETGTGGSEQYF
TRBV5-1	TRBJ2-2	.	15	TRBD1	TGCGCCAGCAGCTTAACAGGGGGCTGGACCGGGGAGCTGTTTTTT	CASSLTGGWTGELFF
TRBV21-1	TRBJ1-3	few	15	.	TGTGCCAGCAGCAAGGGGGAGGGGACGGTACACACCATATATTTT	CASSKGEGTVHTIYF
TRBV6-5	TRBJ2-7	.	15	TRBD1	TGTGCCAGCAGGAACTCCGGACAGGGGCTGGGGGAGCAGTACTTC	CASRNSGQGLGEQYF
TRBV2	TRBJ1-5	.	13	.	TGTGCCAGCGGGGAGGGGATGAGTCAGCCCCAGCATTTT	CASGEGMSQPQHF
TRBV7-2	TRBJ2-7	.	16	.	TGTGCCAGCAGCTTAGTGAGGACTACCTACTCCTACGAGCAGTACTTC	CASSLVRTTYSYEQYF
TRBV11-2	TRBJ1-4	.	15	TRBD1	TGTGCCAGCAGCCCGGGGGGGGGACAGAATGAAAAACTGTTTTTT	CASSPGGGQNEKLFF
TRBV7-7	TRBJ2-7	.	13	TRBD1	TGTGCTAGCAGCCTGATGACAGGGGACGAGCAGTACTTC	CASSLMTGDEQYF
TRBV4-3	TRBJ1-4	once	15	.	TGCGCCAGCAGCCAAGGGCGGGGCGCCTTGGGAAAACTGTTTTTT	CASSQGRGALGKLFF
TRBV6-2/TRBV6-3	TRBJ1-3	.	15	.	TGTGCCAGCAGTTTCCCGAGTATCTCTGGAAACACCATATATTTT	CASSFPSISGNTIYF
TRBV30	TRBJ1-2	.	16	.	TGTGCCTGGAGTTCTCACCTCGGGGGGGGCGTGTTGGGCTACACCTTC	CAWSSHLGGGVLGYTF
TRBV19	TRBJ1-1	.	14	TRBD1	TGTGCCAGTAGTCTGACAGGGATAAACACTGAAGCTTTCTTT	CASSLTGINTEAFF
TRBV2	TRBJ1-4	.	13	TRBD1	TGTGCCAGCGGGACAGGGGTTAATGAAAAACTGTTTTTT	CASGTGVNEKLFF
TRBV3-1/TRBV3-2	TRBJ2-1	.	12	.	TGTGCCAGCAGCCAACTCCTAGAGCAAAGGTTCTTC	CASSQLLEQRFF
TRBV5-4	TRBJ1-2	.	13	.	TGTGCCAGCAGCTTTCTACAGGGTCGAGGCTACACCTTC	CASSFLQGRGYTF
TRBV5-4	TRBJ1-2	.	13	.	TGTGCCAGCAGCTTGGGACAGCGCTATGGCTACACCTTC	CASSLGQRYGYTF
TRBV5-1	TRBJ2-1	.	17	TRBD2	TGCGCCAGCAGCCGGTACAGCGGGGGGACCTCCTACAATGAGCAGTTCTTC	CASSRYSGGTSYNEQFF
TRBV9	TRBJ1-3	.	14	TRBD1	TGTGCCAGCAGCGCTGGGACAGCCGGAAACACCATATATTTT	CASSAGTAGNTIYF
TRBV18	TRBJ1-2	.	14	.	TGTGCCAGCTCACCACCGAGCAGGGACTATGGCTACACCTTC	CASSPPSRDYGYTF
TRBV7-6	TRBJ2-5	.	12	.	TGTGCCAGCTCTTCAGGGTGGGAGACCCAGTACTTC	CASSSGWETQYF
TRBV30	TRBJ1-4	.	13	.	TGTGCCTGGAGTCCCGGGGTGGGCGAAAAACTGTTTTTT	CAWSPGVGEKLFF
TRBV7-3	TRBJ2-3	.	14	.	TGTGCCAGCAGCTTAACTAGCTTCACAGATACGCAGTATTTT	CASSLTSFTDTQYF
TRBV18	TRBJ1-5	.	13	TRBD1	TGTGCCAGCGGACAGGGGAGCAATCAGCCCCAGCATTTT	CASGQGSNQPQHF
TRBV7-8	TRBJ2-3	.	13	.	TGTGCCAGCAGCCCGCGACAGGCAGATACGCAGTATTTT	CASSPRQADTQYF
TRBV7-2	TRBJ2-1	.	12	.	TGTGCCAGCAGCTTCGGAGGTGGGGAGCAGTTCTTC	CASSFGGGEQFF
TRBV5-4	TRBJ2-1	.	14	TRBD1	TGTGCCAGCAGCGCCGGGACAGGGACGAATGAGCAGTTCTTC	CASSAGTGTNEQFF
TRBV6-4	TRBJ2-2	.	15	.	TGTGCCAGCACCCTCTCTCGAATAGCGACCGGGGAGCTGTTTTTT	CASTLSRIATGELFF
TRBV3-1/TRBV3-2	TRBJ1-5	.	15	.	TGTGCCAGCAGCCAAGATCAGGGGCACGGGATGCCCCAGCATTTT	CASSQDQGHGMPQHF
TRBV5-4	TRBJ2-5	.	13	.	TGTGCCAGCAGCTTGCGGTCGGGAGAGACCCAGTACTTC	CASSLRSGETQYF
TRBV5-1	TRBJ1-4	.	14	.	TGCGCCAGCAGTGCCGGGACACGAGGTGAAAAACTGTTTTTT	CASSAGTRGEKLFF
TRBV5-1	TRBJ1-3	few	15	.	TGCGCCAGCAGCTCCCTTGGAGGAGAGGGAAACACCATATATTTT	CASSSLGGEGNTIYF
TRBV29-1	TRBJ2-7	.	12	TRBD1	TGCAGCGGGGGGACAGGGGACCACGAGCAGTACTTC	CSGGTGDHEQYF
TRBV4-3	TRBJ2-2	.	15	.	TGCGCCAGCAGCCCGACTATGGGGGCCACCGGGGAGCTGTTTTTT	CASSPTMGATGELFF
TRBV7-8	TRBJ1-4	.	15	.	TGTGCCAGCAGCTTAGGGCAGGGGACAAATGAAAAACTGTTTTTT	CASSLGQGTNEKLFF
TRBV11-2	TRBJ2-3	.	17	TRBD2	TGTGCCAGCAGCTGGGACACTAGCGGGGGGCCCGCGGGTACGCAGTATTTT	CASSWDTSGGPAGTQYF
TRBV2	TRBJ1-2	.	15	TRBD1	TGTGCCAGCAGTTTGGGACAGGCCCTCTCCGGTGGCTACACCTTC	CASSLGQALSGGYTF
TRBV4-1	TRBJ1-2	.	13	TRBD1	TGCGCCAGCAGCCACCCGGGACAGGAGGGCTACACCTTC	CASSHPGQEGYTF
TRBV28	TRBJ2-4	.	16	TRBD2	TGTGCCAGCAGTTTCATTTCGGCGGGGGGGGAAAACATTCAGTACTTC	CASSFISAGGENIQYF
TRBV7-2	TRBJ2-7	.	11	.	TGTGCCAGCAGCTTATCATACGAGCAGTACTTC	CASSLSYEQYF
TRBV19	TRBJ2-4	.	17	TRBD1	TGTGCCAGTAGTATAGGGCGCGGGACAGGGGCCAAAAACATTCAGTACTTC	CASSIGRGTGAKNIQYF